This TCR beta chain was sequenced during a study of circulating tumor DNA in untreated peripheral T-cell lymphoma (dated by TCRdb to about 2021). Here is what the overall study found, with its caveats: Tumor-specific clonotypes were identified in about four fifths of patients, with identification achieved from 86% of baseline tissues and roughly 71% of baseline serum samples.

The library was obtained by the immunoSEQ multiplex PCR assay. The immuneACCESS repertoire file appears here via TCRdb, limited to in-frame rearrangements. These files lack a portion of the clones; in checked studies, under half of the deficit traces to unresolved V genes, and the cause of the others is not known. The sample table lists some 7,000 clones, roughly 60% of them with a count of one. In total, the top ten clones hold approximately 60% of the sample. Remarks on this clone: Its antigen is unknown. Base-call qualities are not available, and no considerably larger clone is one nucleotide away.

Tumor-specific TCR clonotypes were identified by sequencing baseline tumor tissue collected before treatment. In a trial, the study monitored patients with peripheral T-cell lymphoma who were getting frontline treatment by applying next-generation sequencing to their T-cell receptor sequences. V is clipped by 6 bases and J by 0 bases, and the sequence between their germline boundaries is 12 bases long. There are 15 amino acids in the CDR3, from cysteine to phenylalanine inclusive. Only the CDR3 region is kept as DNA, spanning 45 bases read in frame from base 1. The TCR sequence derives from a human donor with peripheral T-cell lymphoma. The specimen sequenced was tumor tissue. In this chain, TRBV23-1 is recombined with TRBJ1-3, with no reliable assignment of the D segment. TRBV23-1 is filed as an ORF, its function uncertain. The CDR3: CASSPRSISGNTIYF. The DNA reads TGCGCCAGCAGCCCAAGGTCCATCTCTGGAAACACCATATATTTT.